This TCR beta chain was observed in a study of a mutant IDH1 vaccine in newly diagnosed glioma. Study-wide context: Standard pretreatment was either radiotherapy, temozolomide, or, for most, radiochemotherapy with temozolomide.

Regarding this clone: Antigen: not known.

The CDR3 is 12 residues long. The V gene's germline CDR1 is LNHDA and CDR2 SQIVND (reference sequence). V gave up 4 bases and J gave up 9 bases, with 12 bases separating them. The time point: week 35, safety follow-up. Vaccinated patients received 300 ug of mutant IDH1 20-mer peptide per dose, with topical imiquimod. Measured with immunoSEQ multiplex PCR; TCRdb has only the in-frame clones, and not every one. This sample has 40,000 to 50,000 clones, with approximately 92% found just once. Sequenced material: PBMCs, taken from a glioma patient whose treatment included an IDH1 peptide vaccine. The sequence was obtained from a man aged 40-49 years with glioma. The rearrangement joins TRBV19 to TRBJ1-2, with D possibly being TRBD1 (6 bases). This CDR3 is CASSTGGGRYTF. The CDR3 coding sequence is TGTGCCAGTAGTACGGGGGGCGGTCGCTACACCTTC.